The next 21 T cell receptor beta chains were all read from a single sample in a study of T cells in Graves' hyperthyroidism and ophthalmopathy. The TCR beta CDR3 regions underwent amplification using RNA transcripts as the source. TCR CDR3 regions were first amplified by RT-PCR with HTBI primers. TCRdb itself ran the multiplex PCR reads through MiXCR, one entry per CDR3 protein. The sample has hundreds of thousands of distinct CDR3 sequences; 17% are singletons. The sample comprised blood. These receptor sequences come from a woman aged 18-29 years with Graves' ophthalmopathy.

This clonotype was observed a few times. This rearrangement joins TRBV4-1 to TRBJ1-1, with 8 bases fitting TRBD1. The CDR3 is 14 residues long. V gave up 0 bases and J gave up 9 bases; unmatched junction bases: 6. Germline V CDR1 and CDR2: MGHRA, YSYEKL. In DNA form, the CDR3 reads TGCGCCAGCAGCCAAGATCACGGACAGGGCAAAGCTTTCTTT. Protein product: CASSQDHGQGKAFF.

J is TRBJ2-7 and V is TRBV5-1; TRBD1 aligns across 9 bases. V trimming: 4 bases; J trimming: 6 bases; junction bases outside the gene matches: 11. The CDR3 sequence is 15 residues long. CDR1 and CDR2 (germline): SGHRS, YFSETQ. The CDR3 loop reads CASSPGGQGVGEQYF. CDR3 DNA sequence: TGCGCCAGCAGCCCGGGGGGACAGGGTGTCGGCGAGCAGTACTTC.

This clonotype was seen many times. The gene calls are TRBV12-3 or TRBV12-4 and TRBJ2-1; no firm D call. V lost 4 bases and J 2 bases, leaving 9 bases between the germline ends. There are 14 residues in the CDR3. DNA of the CDR3: TGTGCCAGCAGTTCACAAAAGGCCTACAATGAGCAGTTCTTC. This gives the protein CASSSQKAYNEQFF.

The chain is built from TRBV15 and TRBJ2-3; 12 positions match TRBD2. The CDR3 covers 17 residues. J lost 1 base, V lost 1 base, and 3 bases had no gene match. Per germline, CDR1 LNHNV and CDR2 YYDKDF (reference sequence). The DNA of the CDR3 is TGTGCCACCAGCAGAGTCACTAGCGGGGGGCGCACAGATACGCAGTATTTT. Protein product: CATSRVTSGGRTDTQYF.

This clonotype was found many times. V is TRBV30 and J is TRBJ1-4; D possibly corresponds to TRBD1 (6 bases). There are 14 residues in the CDR3. Trimming pared 2 bases from V and 4 bases from J, leaving 11 bases between. The germline gives CDR1 GTSNPN, CDR2 SVGIG (reference sequence). The CDR3 here is CAWSPTGFNEKLFF. The CDR3 region has the DNA TGTGCCTGGAGTCCGACAGGATTTAATGAAAAACTGTTTTTT. The full variable domain, completed using reference TRBV30 and TRBJ1-4, is SQTIHQWPATLVQPVGSPLSLECTVEGTSNPNLYWYRQAAGRGLQLLFYSVGIGQISSEVPQNLSASRPQDRQFILSSKKLLLSDSGFYLCAWSPTGFNEKLFFGSGTQLSVL.

The chain is built from TRBV15 and TRBJ2-7; tentative D call: TRBD2 (5 bases). The V end was cut by 5 bases, the J end by 0 bases, with 14 bases between. The CDR3 has 15 residues. Germline assignment: CDR1 LNHNV and CDR2 YYDKDF (reference sequence). CDR3 bases: TGTGCCACCAGCGTCAGGAAAGAGGGCTCCTACGAGCAGTACTTC. It translates to CATSVRKEGSYEQYF.

V gene TRBV7-9 combines with J gene TRBJ2-7; a possible D gene is TRBD1 (7 bases). Looked up from germline, CDR1 is SEHNR and CDR2 is FQNEAQ (reference sequence). V was trimmed by 7 bases and J by 4 bases, leaving 17 bases between them. The CDR3 is made up of 14 amino acids. The CDR3 loop is CASTKGGGAYEQYF. The CDR3 nucleotides are TGTGCCAGCACCAAAGGAGGGGGCGCGTACGAGCAGTACTTC. The whole variable domain, remainder taken from reference TRBV7-9 and TRBJ2-7, is DTGVSQNPRHKITKRGQNVTFRCDPISEHNRLYWYRQTLGQGPEFLTYFQNEAQLEKSRLLSDRFSAERPKGSFSTLEIQRTEQGDSAMYLCASTKGGGAYEQYFGPGTRLTVT.

This clonotype was observed at least ten times. The chain is built from TRBV7-2 and TRBJ2-5; maybe TRBD2 (5 bases). CDR1 is SGHTA, CDR2 FQGNSA, per germline. The CDR3 spans 14 residues. Trimming removed 4 bases at V and 5 bases at J, with 14 bases between. The CDR3 here is CASSSRDGVETQYF. CDR3 nucleotide sequence: TGTGCCAGCAGCTCCCGCGACGGGGTGGAGACCCAGTACTTC.

This clonotype was observed at least ten times. The chain carries TRBV24-1 and TRBJ2-7, with D possibly matching TRBD2 (5 bases). CDR1 and CDR2 from the germline V gene are KGHDR and SFDVKD. CDR3 length equals 15 residues. V gave up 4 bases and J gave up 1 base, with 13 bases separating them. CDR3: CATSEAAAGSYEQYF. The CDR3 region has the DNA TGTGCCACCAGTGAGGCGGCGGCGGGTTCCTACGAGCAGTACTTC.

The table lists this clonotype with many counts. This chain connects TRBV12-3 or TRBV12-4 to TRBJ2-1, with D maybe TRBD1 (6 bases). The V end lost 6 bases, the J end lost 3 bases, and 15 bases lay between the germline ends. The CDR3 is made up of 15 amino acids. CDR3 DNA sequence: TGTGCCAGCAGCCCTCTCAGGGGATACTACAATGAGCAGTTCTTC. Translating gives CASSPLRGYYNEQFF.

V usage is TRBV2 and J usage is TRBJ2-1; 8 bases align to TRBD1. CDR1 and CDR2 from the germline V gene are SNHLY and FYNNEI. The CDR3 is made up of 16 amino acids. The junction had 9 bases not matched to a gene; V was cut back by 6 bases and J by 2 bases. CDR3 DNA sequence: TGTGCCAGCAGAGTCGGGACAGGCCGAACCTACAATGAGCAGTTCTTC. Translated: CASRVGTGRTYNEQFF.

Many counts were recorded for this clonotype. V gene TRBV12-3 or TRBV12-4 combines with J gene TRBJ2-5, with a tentative D call TRBD2 (6 bases). This CDR3 comprises 13 residues. V dropped 3 bases and J dropped 7 bases, with 12 bases sitting between them. The CDR3 loop reads CASSLGLVRTQYF. The CDR3 bases are TGTGCCAGCAGTTTGGGACTTGTCAGGACCCAGTACTTC.

This clonotype was detected only a few times. This chain uses TRBV7-9 with TRBJ2-5; 13 positions agree with TRBD2. V lost 2 bases and J lost 2; bases outside the gene matches: 5. Germline loops: CDR1 SEHNR, CDR2 FQNEAQ (reference sequence). There are 17 residues in the CDR3. In nucleotides, the CDR3 is TGTGCCAGCAGCTTACCTCCGGGACTAGCGGGACAAGAGACCCAGTACTTC. It yields the protein CASSLPPGLAGQETQYF.

Many counts were recorded for this clonotype. The chain links TRBV5-1 to TRBJ2-2; TRBD1 agrees at 9 bases. The V gene's germline CDR1 is SGHRS and CDR2 YFSETQ. CDR3 size: 15 residues. Trimming took 4 bases from V and 5 from J; bases not matched to a gene: 6. The CDR3 region has the DNA TGCGCCAGCAGCCCCGGACAGGGGCGGACCGGGGAGCTGTTTTTT. Translating gives CASSPGQGRTGELFF.

A word on this clonotype: This could be a read error, since a much larger clone is one nucleotide away. The chain carries TRBV20-1 and TRBJ2-3; tentatively, D is TRBD1 (6 bases). The CDR3 spans 15 residues. The germline V gene encodes CDR1 DFQATT and CDR2 SNEGSKA (reference sequence). Trimming left V 5 bases short and J 0 bases short, with 15 bases between. CDR3 sequence: CSAASDRSSTDTQYF. DNA of the CDR3: TGCAGTGCTGCCTCCGACAGGTCTAGCACAGATACGCAGTATTTT.

This rearrangement joins TRBV19 to TRBJ1-1; 9 positions match TRBD1. Germline V CDR1 and CDR2: LNHDA, SQIVND (reference sequence). The CDR3 extends over 15 amino acids. Losses at the gene ends were 4 bases for V and 10 bases for J; bases not matched to a gene: 13. The CDR3 DNA reads TGTGCCAGTAGTACTACGGGACAGGGACTGGGAGTAGCTTTCTTT. This translates into CASSTTGQGLGVAFF.

This chain connects TRBV7-9 to TRBJ2-3, with 16 bases identical to TRBD2. Per germline, CDR1 SEHNR and CDR2 FQNEAQ (reference sequence). With 5 bases clipped from V and 5 bases from J, the junction kept 16 bases outside the gene matches. The CDR3 totals 20 residues. In DNA, the CDR3 is TGTGCCAGCAGCGCCCAGGGGACTAGCGGGAGGGAGATGGCACAAGATACGCAGTATTTT. This encodes CASSAQGTSGREMAQDTQYF.

A few counts support this clonotype. V gene TRBV11-1 combines with J gene TRBJ2-7; 8 bases agree with TRBD2. CDR3 length: 16 amino acids. Germline-derived CDR1 and CDR2 are SGHAT and FQDESV (reference sequence). V shed 5 bases and J 6 bases; nucleotides not matched to a gene: 15. The CDR3 bases are TGTGCCAGCAGCCAGCTGGCCGGGACTAGAAGCTGCGAGCAGTACTTC. It translates to CASSQLAGTRSCEQYF.

This clonotype was counted many times. J is TRBJ1-1 and V is TRBV7-6; D not resolved. Trimming pared 1 base from V and 0 bases from J, leaving 15 bases between. This CDR3 comprises 17 residues. Per the germline V gene, CDR1 is SGHVS and CDR2 is FNYEAQ. CDR3 bases: TGTGCCAGCAGCTTAGACGCGCGGCAGACAATGAACACTGAAGCTTTCTTT. Translating it yields CASSLDARQTMNTEAFF.

This clonotype was counted ten times or more. The chain is built from TRBV5-8 and TRBJ1-2; no clear D gene. Trimming removed 4 bases from V and 4 bases from J, with 23 bases in between. The CDR3 is 17 residues long. Germline-derived CDR1 and CDR2 are SGHTS and YDEGEE. The CDR3 is CASSAIIRREIPYGYTF. The CDR3 DNA is TGTGCCAGCAGCGCAATAATAAGGCGAGAGATCCCCTATGGCTACACCTTC.

There are many counts of this clonotype. The chain is built from TRBV6-1 and TRBJ1-5, with D unclear. Germline CDR1 reads MNHNS; CDR2 reads SASEGT. CDR3 length: 17 amino acids. Here the CDR3 reads CTSSLLPTANSNQPQHF. DNA of the CDR3: TGTACCTCCTCTCTTCTCCCCACGGCTAATAGCAATCAGCCCCAGCATTTT.